This T cell receptor (beta chain) was captured in a study of vaccination effects on CD4 cells after COVID-19. The CDR3 contains 16 residues. Germline lookup yields CDR1 LNHDA and CDR2 SQIVND (reference sequence). The ends were cut back, 5 bases at V and 2 bases at J, with 16 bases in the middle. Measured with immunoSEQ multiplex PCR; TCRdb has only the in-frame clones, and not every one. Altogether tens of thousands of clones are present, around 80% being singletons, with the ten largest covering about 2.6%. After expansion with viral peptide pools in the ViraFEST assay, antigen-specific CD4+ T cells were sequenced. Investigators separated out CD4+ T cells once approximately 9 days of culture had passed. Vaccine recipients, nucleocapsid antibody negative, had no prior SARS-CoV-2 infection. Remarks on this clone: Its antigen is currently unknown.

V usage is TRBV19 and J usage is TRBJ2-1; perhaps D is TRBD1 or TRBD2 (6 bases each). Sequenced material: CD4+ T cells from PBMCs cultured with HCoV-229E spike peptides, taken before COVID-19 vaccination. The source of this sequence is a human donor who received a COVID-19 vaccine. The CDR3 DNA follows: TGTGCCAGTAGTGTTTTCGGAGGGGGGACCTACAATGAGCAGTTCTTC. As protein: CASSVFGGGTYNEQFF.